The entry below describes one T cell receptor (beta chain). Its recognized antigen is unknown. There are no base qualities to consult, and no much larger clone falls within one base. The CDR3, from cysteine to phenylalanine, totals 15 residues. Only CDR3 DNA is held: 45 bases, read in frame from base 1. From V the trimming removes 6 bases and from J it removes 12 bases, while the gene matches leave 15 bases of the junction unaccounted for. Reading the germline V gene gives CDR1 MGHDK and CDR2 SYGVNS. TCRbeta CDR3 regions were amplified from genomic DNA using the immunoSEQ Assay, a bias-controlled multiplex PCR. Per the source publication's procedure: Nucleated cell counts per sample were estimated from amplification of reference gene primers within the assay. To quantify the absolute abundance of each unique TCRbeta CDR3 rearrangement, sequence reads were collapsed and filtered. Productive Simpson clonality was computed per sample as the square root of Simpson's diversity index over productive rearrangements. Imported from immuneACCESS, the table was reduced by TCRdb to in-frame sequences with V and J called. These copies leave out some clones; in studies compared against another copy, an unresolved V gene accounts for under half, and the cause of the remainder is not known. V, J and clone size are taken as reported in that table, and D and trimming were inferred from the DNA itself. This sample is represented by more than 250,000 clones; about 89% of them were singletons. The top ten hold about 6% of the sample.

This entry belongs to a study of blood T cell repertoires in COVID-19 (dated by TCRdb to 2018 to 2021). About the investigation overall: Collaborator samples came from the United States, Italy and Spain and covered acute and convalescent phases of COVID-19. The prospective study material was composed of cDNA or gDNA derived from T cells, B-cell-depleted T cells, or PBMCs. Sample metadata almost always included a de-identified subject ID, COVID-19 status, age in years and sex. The samples were drawn from two sources: the first 160 participants of the ongoing ImmuneRACE study, and fewer than 1,500 subjects contributed by 6 global collaborators. Where HLA class I and class II types were available, the types were taken from metadata supplied by the sample provider, not from assay-based typing. Deeply sampled blood TCRbeta repertoires from subjects exposed to, actively infected with, or recovered from COVID-19 were included in the dataset. The repertoires were released in a freely available public database meant as a resource for research on the immune response to SARS-CoV-2. Paper-wide results and their limitations: The amount of clinical and demographic metadata varied by source and participant and was provided uncurated.

Samples from volunteer blood donors who had recovered from COVID-19 were contributed by a second Seattle source. The collaborating institutions used their own protocols to collect whole blood in K2EDTA tubes. For TCRbeta analysis, collaborators shipped samples as frozen whole blood, isolated PBMCs, or DNA extracted from either of those sample types. The sample consisted of peripheral blood. This TCR derives from a man between 18 and 29 years old who had recovered from COVID-19. Recombination connected TRBV25-1 to TRBJ2-1, with TRBD1 identical over 9 junction bases. CDR3 region: CASSDPGTGSSWQFF. The DNA is TGTGCCAGCAGCGACCCCGGGACAGGGAGTTCGTGGCAGTTCTTC. With all but the CDR3 taken from the reference TRBV25-1 and TRBJ2-1 genes, the full variable domain is: EADIYQTPRYLVIGTGKKITLECSQTMGHDKMYWYQQDPGMELHLIHYSYGVNSTEKGDLSSESTVSRIRTEHFPLTLESARPSHTSQYLCASSDPGTGSSWQFFGPGTRLTVL.